This T cell receptor (beta chain) is drawn from a study of response to subunit inactivated influenza vaccine. This clonotype appeared many times. The antigen is undetermined. Study observations and caveats: The authors put forward the suggestion that each seasonal influenza vaccination may bring in only a limited number of new T cells.

CDR3 length: 12 amino acids. Germline CDR1 is DFQATT and CDR2 is SNEGSKA (reference sequence). Trimming removed 0 bases at V and 5 bases at J, with 5 bases between. MiXCR, applied by TCRdb to the RT-PCR reads, yields one record per CDR3 protein. Of about 500,000 distinct CDR3 sequences listed, 6.5% to 8% are singletons. The chain employs TRBV20-1 and TRBJ2-1, with no clear D. The sequencing here drew on PBMCs from blood, taken about 24 months after vaccination. The clonotype comes from a man aged 50 to 69 who received an inactivated influenza vaccine. CDR3 nucleotide sequence: TGCAGTGCTAGAGAGAGTGACAATGAGCAGTTCTTC. Translation: CSARESDNEQFF.